This entry lists 2 T cell receptor beta chains sequenced from one sample in a study of cytomegalovirus exposure and HLA in healthy donors (dated by TCRdb to between 2016 and 2019). The receptor library was made with the immunoSEQ multiplex PCR assay. For the multiplex PCR, a mixture combining 60 forward primers for TCR Vbeta segments and 13 reverse primers for TCR Jbeta segments was used. TCRdb took this table from immuneACCESS and kept in-frame rearrangements with V and J called. Such tables lack part of the clones; where checked against another copy, unresolved V genes explain under half of the gap, and the rest is unexplained. In this sample the table shows roughly 160,000 clones, less than 85% of which occur a single time. The top ten clones comprise over 1.1% of the sample. Input material: PBMCs. These receptors were taken from a man in his sixties in good health and CMV-seronegative.

V gene TRBV30 combines with J gene TRBJ1-5; no firm D call. In germline, CDR1 is GTSNPN, CDR2 SVGIG (reference sequence). Trimming took off 1 base at V and 3 bases at J, with 10 bases between the two ends. The CDR3 totals 14 residues. The CDR3 region is CAWSERSPNQPQHF. In DNA form, the CDR3 reads TGTGCCTGGAGTGAGCGGTCACCCAATCAGCCCCAGCATTTT.

The J gene is TRBJ1-1, the V gene TRBV5-4, with D hard to call. CDR3 length: 18 residues. With 4 bases removed from V and 0 bases from J, the gap between germline ends came to 22 bases. Germline V gives CDR1 SGHNT, CDR2 YYREEE (reference sequence). This CDR3 reads CASSPWGGFGEMNTEAFF. CDR3 coding DNA: TGTGCCAGCAGCCCTTGGGGAGGGTTCGGGGAAATGAACACTGAAGCTTTCTTT.